This TCR beta chain comes out of a study of metastatic and nonmetastatic thyroid tumors. Study-level background: Repertoires were compared across blood and tumor or nodule tissue from malignant and benign thyroid patients.

This clone has a count of ten or more. Its antigen is not identified. TCRdb used MiXCR to call clones anew from the PCR reads. The data show some 39,000 clones, 15% to 20% seen once. Points from the study as a whole: When malignant thyroid tumors were compared with benign nodules, TCR beta diversity was reportedly significantly higher in the malignant tumors. This held in both blood and tumor samples.

Thyroid surgery was preceded by no treatment in any patient. Deletions cut 7 bases from V and 4 bases from J, with 14 bases between. The CDR3 consists of 14 residues. The V gene is TRBV12-3 or TRBV12-4, the J gene TRBJ1-3; D unresolved. The material sequenced was blood. The receptor was derived from a female donor with papillary thyroid cancer or a benign thyroid nodule (not recorded which). Some clones in this sample may be carry-over from other donors' samples. The CDR3: CASNGPNLGNTIYF. CDR3 bases: TGTGCCAGCAACGGACCAAACCTCGGAAACACCATATATTTT.